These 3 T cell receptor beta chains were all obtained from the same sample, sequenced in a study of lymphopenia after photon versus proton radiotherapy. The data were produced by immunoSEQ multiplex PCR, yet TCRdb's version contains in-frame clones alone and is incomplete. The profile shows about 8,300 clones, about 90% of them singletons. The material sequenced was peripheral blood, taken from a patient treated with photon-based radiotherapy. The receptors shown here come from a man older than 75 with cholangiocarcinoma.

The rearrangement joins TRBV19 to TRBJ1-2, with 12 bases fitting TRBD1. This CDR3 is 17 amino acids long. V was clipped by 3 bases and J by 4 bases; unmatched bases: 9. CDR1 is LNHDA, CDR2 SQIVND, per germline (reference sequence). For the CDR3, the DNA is TGTGCCAGTAGTATCCCCCGGGACAGGGGGCTCGGCTATGGCTACACCTTC. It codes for CASSIPRDRGLGYGYTF.

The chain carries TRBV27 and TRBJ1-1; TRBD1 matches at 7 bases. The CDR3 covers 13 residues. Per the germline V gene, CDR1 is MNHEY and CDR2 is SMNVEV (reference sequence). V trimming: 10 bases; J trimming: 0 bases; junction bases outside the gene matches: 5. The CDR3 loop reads CATSDRLNTEAFF. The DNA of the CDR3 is TGTGCCACCTCGGACAGGCTGAACACTGAAGCTTTCTTT.

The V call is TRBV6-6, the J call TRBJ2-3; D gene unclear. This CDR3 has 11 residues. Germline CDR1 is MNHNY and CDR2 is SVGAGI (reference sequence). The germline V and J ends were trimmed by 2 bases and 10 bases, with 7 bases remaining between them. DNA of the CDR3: TGTGCCAGCAGTTACGGGCTTGCGCAGTATTTT. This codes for CASSYGLAQYF.